These 7 T cell receptor beta chains originate from one sample sequenced in a study of T-cell memory formation after mild COVID-19. TCRdb itself ran the 5' RACE reads through MiXCR, one entry per CDR3 protein. The sample shows about 210,000 distinct CDR3 sequences, 25% to 35% of them seen only once. Sample: PBMCs or a T cell subset sorted from them (not recorded which). These receptors were collected from an adult woman who had mild COVID-19 (a few samples of this study predate the infection). Cell type and time point are not known.

This chain links TRBV25-1 with TRBJ2-3; 16 bases fit TRBD2. The CDR3 is 20 amino acids. V lost 4 bases to trimming and J lost 0 bases; unmatched junction nucleotides: 10. The germline gives CDR1 MGHDK, CDR2 SYGVNS. The CDR3 sequence is CASSGKTGTSGGASTDTQYF. DNA of the CDR3: TGTGCCAGCAGTGGAAAGACCGGGACTAGCGGGGGGGCGAGCACAGATACGCAGTATTTT.

This chain links TRBV24-1 with TRBJ2-1; D gene unclear. The CDR3 covers 14 residues. Per the germline V gene, CDR1 is KGHDR and CDR2 is SFDVKD. The V end lost 6 bases, the J end lost 0 bases, and 8 bases lay between the germline ends. CDR3 sequence (DNA): TGTGCCACCAGTTTGGGAAGCTCCTACAATGAGCAGTTCTTC. Encoded protein: CATSLGSSYNEQFF.

The sample holds many counts of this clonotype. The chain is built from TRBV3-1 and TRBJ2-3, with D tentatively TRBD2 (6 bases). The CDR3 length is 15 residues. The V end lost 4 bases, the J end lost 6 bases, and 17 bases lay between the germline ends. Germline-derived CDR1 and CDR2 are LGHDT and YNNKEL (reference sequence). The DNA of the CDR3 is TGTGCCAGCAGCCGGGGACTCCTTCGGGGGGATACGCAGTATTTT. It specifies CASSRGLLRGDTQYF.

The chain is built from TRBV6-1 and TRBJ2-7; D ambiguous. With 2 bases removed from V and 9 bases from J, the gap between germline ends came to 5 bases. In germline, CDR1 is MNHNS, CDR2 SASEGT. The CDR3 extends over 10 amino acids. The CDR3 loop reads CASSEKAQYF. In DNA, the CDR3 is TGTGCCAGCAGTGAAAAAGCGCAGTACTTC.

In this sample, this clonotype turned up a few times. V and J are TRBV4-1 and TRBJ1-1; 7 bases match TRBD1. Germline CDR1 MGHRA, CDR2 YSYEKL. V was clipped by 0 bases and J by 1 base; unmatched bases: 11. CDR3 length equals 18 residues. DNA for the CDR3: TGCGCCAGCAGCCAAGATTGGAGGGGGCGGCTCCCGAACACTGAAGCTTTCTTT. This gives the protein CASSQDWRGRLPNTEAFF.

The chain combines TRBV12-3 or TRBV12-4 with TRBJ1-2, with D possibly TRBD1 on 6 matching bases. This CDR3 comprises 13 residues. Trimming took 6 bases from V and 2 from J, leaving 10 bases between them. CDR3 nucleotides: TGTGCCAGCAGCTGGACAGACAACTATGGCTACACCTTC. Translated: CASSWTDNYGYTF.

In its sample, this clonotype was seen a few times. This chain connects TRBV13 to TRBJ2-3; 9 bases align to TRBD1. The J segment lost 2 bases and the V segment lost 4 bases, leaving 4 bases of the junction unmatched. The CDR3 runs 15 residues. CDR1 and CDR2 (germline): PRHDT, FYEKMQ (reference sequence). DNA of the CDR3: TGTGCCAGCAGCTCCGGGACAGGGTTCACAGATACGCAGTATTTT. It is translated as CASSSGTGFTDTQYF.